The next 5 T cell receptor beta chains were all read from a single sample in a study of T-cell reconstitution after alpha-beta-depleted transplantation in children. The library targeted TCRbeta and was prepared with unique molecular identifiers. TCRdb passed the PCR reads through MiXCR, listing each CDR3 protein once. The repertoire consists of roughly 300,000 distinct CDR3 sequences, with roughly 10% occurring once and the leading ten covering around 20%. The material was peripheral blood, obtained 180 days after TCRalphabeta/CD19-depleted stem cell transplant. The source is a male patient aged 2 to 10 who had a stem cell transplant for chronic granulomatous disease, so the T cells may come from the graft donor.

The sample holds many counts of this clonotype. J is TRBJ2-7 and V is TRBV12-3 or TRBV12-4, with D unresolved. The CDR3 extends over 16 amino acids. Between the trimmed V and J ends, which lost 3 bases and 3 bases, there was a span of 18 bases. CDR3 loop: CASSFRTGVVFYEQYF. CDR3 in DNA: TGTGCCAGCAGTTTCCGAACTGGGGTGGTATTCTACGAGCAGTACTTC.

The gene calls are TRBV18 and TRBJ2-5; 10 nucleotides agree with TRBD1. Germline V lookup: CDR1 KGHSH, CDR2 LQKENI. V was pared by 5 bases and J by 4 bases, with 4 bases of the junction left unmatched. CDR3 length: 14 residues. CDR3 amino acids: CASSSGQGRETQYF. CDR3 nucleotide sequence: TGTGCCAGCTCATCGGGACAGGGGAGAGAGACCCAGTACTTC.

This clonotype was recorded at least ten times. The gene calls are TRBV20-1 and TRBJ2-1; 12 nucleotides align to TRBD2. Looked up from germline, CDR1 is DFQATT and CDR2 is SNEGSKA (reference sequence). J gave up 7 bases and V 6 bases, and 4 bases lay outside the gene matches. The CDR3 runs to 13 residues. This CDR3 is CSARLAGVNEQFF. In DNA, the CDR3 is TGCAGTGCGAGACTAGCGGGAGTTAATGAGCAGTTCTTC.

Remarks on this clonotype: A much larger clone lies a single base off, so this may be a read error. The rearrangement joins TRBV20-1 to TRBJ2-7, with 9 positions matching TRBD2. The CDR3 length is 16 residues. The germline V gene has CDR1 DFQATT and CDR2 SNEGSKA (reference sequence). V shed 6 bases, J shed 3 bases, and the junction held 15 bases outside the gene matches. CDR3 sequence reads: CSAPPGPAGGFYEQYF. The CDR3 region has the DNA TGCAGTGCCCCACCGGGACCAGCGGGAGGATTCTACGAGCAGTACTTC.

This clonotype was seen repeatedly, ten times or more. The DNA of the CDR3 is TGTGCCAGCAGCCTAATAGCGGGAGCTCACAATGAGCAGTTCTTC. Protein sequence: CASSLIAGAHNEQFF. J is TRBJ2-1 and V is TRBV14; 9 bases line up with TRBD2. V was clipped by 4 bases and J by 5 bases; unmatched bases: 6. In germline, CDR1 is SGHDN, CDR2 FVKESK. This CDR3 region has 15 residues.